Following are 11 T cell receptor beta chains from one sample sequenced in a study of blood T cell repertoires in COVID-19. Method: immunoSEQ multiplex PCR; TCRdb's copy keeps in-frame clones and lacks some. This repertoire shows roughly 150,000 clones, more than 80% found once; its top ten account for 4.3%. The sample comprised PBMCs or T cells enriched from blood (not recorded which). All receptors derive from a man aged 50 to 59 who had recovered from COVID-19.

The genes are TRBV28 and TRBJ1-1, with 9 nucleotides matching TRBD1. V was clipped by 6 bases and J by 0 bases; unmatched bases: 20. From germline, CDR1 is MDHEN and CDR2 SYDVKM. CDR3 length equals 20 residues. The CDR3 DNA sequence: TGTGCCAGCAGCTCTTCGTCTGGAGGGACAGGGCTAGGGATGAACACTGAAGCTTTCTTT. Its protein is CASSSSSGGTGLGMNTEAFF.

The chain carries TRBV6-5 and TRBJ1-5, with D unclear. This CDR3 region has 14 residues. Germline-derived CDR1 and CDR2 are MNHEY and SVGAGI. V was trimmed by 5 bases and J by 2 bases, leaving 10 bases between them. The CDR3 DNA reads as TGTGCCAGCAGTAAACCGGGAGGCAATCAGCCCCAGCATTTT. Protein sequence: CASSKPGGNQPQHF.

This chain links TRBV7-2 with TRBJ2-7; 10 positions agree with TRBD1. The germline V gene has CDR1 SGHTA and CDR2 FQGNSA. The V and J ends lost 4 bases and 7 bases, in that order; junction bases with no gene match: 7. The CDR3 has 14 residues. The CDR3 coding sequence is TGTGCCAGCAGCTACCGGGACAGGGGTCGGGAGCAGTACTTC. Amino acids: CASSYRDRGREQYF. Full variable domain (outside the CDR3, taken from reference TRBV7-2 and TRBJ2-7): GAGVSQSPSNKVTEKGKDVELRCDPISGHTALYWYRQSLGQGLEFLIYFQGNSAPDKSGLPSDRFSAERTGGSVSTLTIQRTQQEDSAVYLCASSYRDRGREQYFGPGTRLTVT.

The V and J genes are TRBV18 and TRBJ1-2; D remains unclear. The CDR3 loop spans 16 amino acids. Looked up from germline, CDR1 is KGHSH and CDR2 is LQKENI. Trimming removed 0 bases from V and 6 bases from J, with 17 bases in between. The CDR3 sequence is CASSPPQATPSNGYTF. The CDR3 DNA is TGTGCCAGCTCACCACCTCAGGCCACTCCGTCGAATGGCTACACCTTC. The full variable domain, in which reference TRBV18 and TRBJ1-2 provide the parts outside the CDR3, is NAGVMQNPRHLVRRRGQEARLRCSPMKGHSHVYWYRQLPEEGLKFMVYLQKENIIDESGMPKERFSAEFPKEGPSILRIQQVVRGDSAAYFCASSPPQATPSNGYTFGSGTRLTVV.

The J gene is TRBJ2-2, the V gene TRBV6-2 or TRBV6-3; 10 bases map to TRBD1. The germline V gene has CDR1 MNHEY and CDR2 SVGEGT. The CDR3 sequence is 17 residues long. With V trimmed by 0 bases and J by 7 bases, 8 bases remained unmatched. The CDR3 here is CASSYSKRDRGSGELFF. In DNA form, the CDR3 reads TGTGCCAGCAGTTACTCGAAGAGGGACAGGGGAAGCGGGGAGCTGTTTTTT.

The chain carries TRBV20-1 and TRBJ1-1; TRBD1 matches at 7 bases. Looked up from germline, CDR1 is DFQATT and CDR2 is SNEGSKA (reference sequence). The CDR3 has 15 amino acids. V shed 3 bases, J shed 1 base, and the junction held 8 bases outside the gene matches. The CDR3 DNA reads TGCAGTGCTAGTATACAGGGGACCAGGAACACTGAAGCTTTCTTT. The encoded protein is CSASIQGTRNTEAFF.

V and J are TRBV4-1 and TRBJ2-3; the match to TRBD2 covers 8 bases. Germline V gene lookup returns CDR1 MGHRA and CDR2 YSYEKL. The V gene end was trimmed by 4 bases and the J gene end by 2 bases; junction bases not matched to a gene: 5. The CDR3 loop spans 15 amino acids. The CDR3 sequence is CASSRDSGDTDTQYF. Written as DNA, the CDR3 is TGCGCCAGCAGCCGCGATAGCGGGGACACAGATACGCAGTATTTT.

V gene TRBV6-5 combines with J gene TRBJ1-5; 9 bases fit TRBD1. This CDR3 is 14 amino acids long. In germline, CDR1 is MNHEY, CDR2 SVGAGI. V shed 6 bases and J 6 bases; nucleotides not matched to a gene: 6. CDR3 in DNA: TGTGCCAGCAGCCCAACAGGGGGCCTTCAGCCCCAGCATTTT. Amino acid sequence: CASSPTGGLQPQHF.

The chain combines TRBV28 with TRBJ2-3; tentatively, D is TRBD2 (6 bases). The CDR3 loop spans 15 amino acids. Germline CDR1 and CDR2: MDHEN and SYDVKM. The V gene lost 5 bases and the J gene lost 1 base, with 13 bases spanning the gap. The CDR3 protein is CASSAPGVGTDTQYF. The CDR3 coding sequence is TGTGCCAGCAGTGCTCCGGGGGTGGGCACAGATACGCAGTATTTT.

V is TRBV24-1 and J is TRBJ1-4; D uncertain. Deletions cut 2 bases from V and 1 base from J, with 13 bases between. Germline loops: CDR1 KGHDR, CDR2 SFDVKD. This CDR3 has 17 residues. CDR3 residues: CATSDYPRQETNEKLFF. In DNA form, the CDR3 reads TGTGCCACCAGTGATTACCCCAGGCAGGAAACTAATGAAAAACTGTTTTTT.

The chain is built from TRBV4-2 and TRBJ2-5; tentatively, D is TRBD2 (6 bases). CDR1 and CDR2 (germline): LGHNA, YNFKEQ. CDR3 length: 15 residues. V lost 0 bases and J 4 bases, leaving 12 bases between the germline ends. DNA for the CDR3: TGTGCCAGCAGCCAAGATGGGGCGGGGCTAGAGACCCAGTACTTC. It is translated as CASSQDGAGLETQYF.